The T cell receptor (beta chain) described here comes from a study of T-cell reconstitution after alpha-beta-depleted transplantation in children. V was trimmed by 0 bases and J by 0 bases, leaving 15 bases between them. The germline V gene has CDR1 DFQATT and CDR2 SNEGSKA (reference sequence). This CDR3 contains 17 residues. Unique molecular identifiers were used to barcode this TCRbeta library. TCRdb reanalysed the PCR reads using MiXCR and keeps one entry per CDR3 protein. The sample contains 450,000 to 600,000 distinct CDR3 sequences, approximately 29% of which appear only once. This receptor was taken from a human donor who donated a stem cell graft to a child with aplastic anemia. This sample comprised PBMCs from the stem cell graft donor, obtained from the stem cell graft. The chain uses TRBV20-1 and TRBJ1-5, with D possibly matching TRBD1 (6 bases). The CDR3 DNA is TGCAGTGCTAGAGATCTCGGCAGGGGAAATAGCAATCAGCCCCAGCATTTT. This encodes CSARDLGRGNSNQPQHF.